The T cell receptor beta chain described here comes from a study of identical twins. Study results and limitations: Insertions were reduced in abundant cord blood beta clonotypes but not in memory repertoires. Analyses of zero insertions could be partly confounded by invariant MAIT and iNKT cells. Models underpredicted monozygotic twin sharing of out-of-frame TCR alpha. There was an excess of low generation probability in the out-of-frame alpha sequences that twins shared.

This clonotype has at least ten counts. Its antigen is as yet unknown. The V gene's germline CDR1 is MDHEN and CDR2 SYDVKM. Trimming removed 11 bases at V and 0 bases at J, with 11 bases between. The CDR3 totals 13 residues. TCRdb reprocessed the 5' RACE reads with MiXCR, giving one entry per CDR3 protein. The sample records roughly 240,000 distinct CDR3 sequences, roughly 7% being singletons. This sample was also put to use in a study of yellow fever vaccine responses in identical twins.

The V and J genes are TRBV28 and TRBJ2-4; D uncertain. Sequenced: memory (CD45RO+) T cells sorted from blood. The origin of this receptor is a woman younger than 35 in good health. The CDR3 reads CAVYGLAKNIQYF. DNA for the CDR3: TGTGCCGTTTATGGTCTAGCCAAAAACATTCAGTACTTC.